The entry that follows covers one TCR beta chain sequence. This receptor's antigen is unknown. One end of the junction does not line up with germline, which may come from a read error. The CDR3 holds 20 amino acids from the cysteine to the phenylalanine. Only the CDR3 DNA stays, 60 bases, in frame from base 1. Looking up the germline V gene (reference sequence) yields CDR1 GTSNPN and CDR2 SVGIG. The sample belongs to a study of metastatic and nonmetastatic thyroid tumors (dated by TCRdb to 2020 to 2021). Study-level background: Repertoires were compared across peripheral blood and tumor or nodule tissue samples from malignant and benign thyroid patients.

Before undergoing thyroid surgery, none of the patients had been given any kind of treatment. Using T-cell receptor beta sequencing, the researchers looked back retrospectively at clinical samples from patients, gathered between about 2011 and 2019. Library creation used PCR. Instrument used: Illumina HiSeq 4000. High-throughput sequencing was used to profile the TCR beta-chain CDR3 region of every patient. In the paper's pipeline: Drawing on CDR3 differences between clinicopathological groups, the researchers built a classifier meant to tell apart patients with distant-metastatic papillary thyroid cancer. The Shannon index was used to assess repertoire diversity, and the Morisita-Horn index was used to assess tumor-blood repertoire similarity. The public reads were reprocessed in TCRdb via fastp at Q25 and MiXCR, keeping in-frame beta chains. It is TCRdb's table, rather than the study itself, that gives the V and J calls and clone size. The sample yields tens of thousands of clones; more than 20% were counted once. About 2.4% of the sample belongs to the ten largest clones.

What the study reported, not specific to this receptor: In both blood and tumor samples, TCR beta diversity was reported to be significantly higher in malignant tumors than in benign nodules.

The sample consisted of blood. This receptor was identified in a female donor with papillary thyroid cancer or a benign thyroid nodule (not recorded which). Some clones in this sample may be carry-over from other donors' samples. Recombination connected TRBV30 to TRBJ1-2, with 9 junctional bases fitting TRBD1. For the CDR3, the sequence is CAWSVPLLSGTGTTNHGYAF. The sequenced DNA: TGTGCCTGGAGTGTACCCCTATTATCCGGGACAGGGACTACTAACCATGGCTACGCCTTC.